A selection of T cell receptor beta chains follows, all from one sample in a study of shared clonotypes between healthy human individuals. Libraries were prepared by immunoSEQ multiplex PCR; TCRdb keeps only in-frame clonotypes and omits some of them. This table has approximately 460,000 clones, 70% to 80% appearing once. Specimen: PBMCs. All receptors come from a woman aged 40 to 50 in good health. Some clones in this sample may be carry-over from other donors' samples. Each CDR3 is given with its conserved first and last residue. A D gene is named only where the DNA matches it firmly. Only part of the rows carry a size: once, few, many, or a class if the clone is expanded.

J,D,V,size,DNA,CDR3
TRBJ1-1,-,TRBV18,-,TGTGCCAGCTCACCGGAGATTTCATTGAACACTGAAGCTTTCTTT,CASSPEISLNTEAFF
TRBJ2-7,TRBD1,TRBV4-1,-,TGCGCCAGCAGCCAAACCCCCGGGACAGTTAGCGAGCAGTACTTC,CASSQTPGTVSEQYF
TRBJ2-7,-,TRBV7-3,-,TGTGCCAGCAGCTCCGACTCAGCAGGCGAGCAGTACTTC,CASSSDSAGEQYF
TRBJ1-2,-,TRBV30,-,TGTGCCTGGAGTGTAAATCATCTGGGGGGCTACACCTTC,CAWSVNHLGGYTF
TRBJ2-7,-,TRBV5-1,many,TGCGCCAGCAGCTTGGGATTACCTTACGAGCAGTACTTC,CASSLGLPYEQYF
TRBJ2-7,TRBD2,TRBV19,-,TGTGCCAGTTCGGGTAGCACTACTAGCGCCTCCTACGAGCAGTACTTC,CASSGSTTSASYEQYF
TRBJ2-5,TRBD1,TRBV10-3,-,TGTGCCATCAAAAGGGACAGGGAAGAGACCCAGTACTTC,CAIKRDREETQYF
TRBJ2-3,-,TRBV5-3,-,TGTGCCAGAAGCTGGAGGGGGAGCACAGATACGCAGTATTTT,CARSWRGSTDTQYF
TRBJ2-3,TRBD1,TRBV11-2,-,TGTGCCAGCAGCCCCTCCGGGACAGGGGTATATACGCAGTATTTT,CASSPSGTGVYTQYF
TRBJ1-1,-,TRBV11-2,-,TGTGCCAGCAGCTTAATTAGGACACAGAACACTGAAGCTTTCTTT,CASSLIRTQNTEAFF
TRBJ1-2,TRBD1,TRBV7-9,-,TGTGCCAGCAGCTTAGGTCACAGGGGGCGCCCAGCTAACTATGGCTACACCTTC,CASSLGHRGRPANYGYTF
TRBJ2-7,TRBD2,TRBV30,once,TGTGCCTGGAGCCGACTAGCGGGAGGCAACGAGCAGTACTTC,CAWSRLAGGNEQYF
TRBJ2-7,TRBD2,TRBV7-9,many,TGTGCCAGCAGCTTAGCAGTGACTAGCAGCTACGAGCAGTACTTC,CASSLAVTSSYEQYF
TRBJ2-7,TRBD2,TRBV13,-,TGTGCCAGCAGCCGCGGGGGTGGCTCCTACGAGCAGTACTTC,CASSRGGGSYEQYF
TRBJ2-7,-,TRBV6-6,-,TGTGCCAGCAGTTACTCAACAGGGACCGAGCAGTACTTC,CASSYSTGTEQYF
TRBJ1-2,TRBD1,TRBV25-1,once,TGTGCCAGCGGAGGACAGGGGGCGTTTGGCTACACCTTC,CASGGQGAFGYTF
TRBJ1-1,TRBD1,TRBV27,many,TGTGCCAGCAGTAGGACAGGTGGGTACACTGAAGCTTTCTTT,CASSRTGGYTEAFF
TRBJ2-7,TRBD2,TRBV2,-,TGTGCCAGCAGTGAACTCTTGGCGGGAGGTCCCGAGCAGTACTTC,CASSELLAGGPEQYF
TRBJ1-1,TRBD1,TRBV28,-,TGTGCCAGCAGTTTAACCTCACAGGGGACTGAAGCTTTCTTT,CASSLTSQGTEAFF
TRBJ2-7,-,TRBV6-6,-,TGTGCCAGCCATACAGGGTGGGGCACCTACGAGCAGTACTTC,CASHTGWGTYEQYF
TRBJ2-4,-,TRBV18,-,TGTGCCAGCTCACCCCGGGAGTCGGGGGCCAAAAACATTCAGTACTTC,CASSPRESGAKNIQYF
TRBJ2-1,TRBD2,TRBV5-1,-,TGCGCCAGCAGCCCCGGGACTAACAATGAGCAGTTCTTC,CASSPGTNNEQFF
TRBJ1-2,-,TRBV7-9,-,TGTGCCAGCAGCAACCGGGACGGACTATTCTATGGCTACACCTTC,CASSNRDGLFYGYTF
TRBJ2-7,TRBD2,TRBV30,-,TGTGCCTGGACCGGGACTAGGGACTACGAGCAGTACTTC,CAWTGTRDYEQYF
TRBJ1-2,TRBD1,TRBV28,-,TGTGCCAGCTCGGACAGGGGGGGAACAAATCATGGCTACACCTTC,CASSDRGGTNHGYTF
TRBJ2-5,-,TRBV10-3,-,TGTGCCATCAGTACAGGGCAAGAGACCCAGTACTTC,CAISTGQETQYF
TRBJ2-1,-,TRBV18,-,TGTGCCAGCTCCCTCTTGAGCAACAATGAGCAGTTCTTC,CASSLLSNNEQFF
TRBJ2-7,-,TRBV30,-,TGTGCCTGGAGTCGACAGTACGAGCAGTACTTC,CAWSRQYEQYF
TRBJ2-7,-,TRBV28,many,TGTGCCAGCAGTTTAGAGGGCAGCACCTACGAGCAGTACTTC,CASSLEGSTYEQYF
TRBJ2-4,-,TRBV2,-,TGTGCCAGCAGTGGTAGCGAACAGAGTAAAAACATTCAGTACTTC,CASSGSEQSKNIQYF
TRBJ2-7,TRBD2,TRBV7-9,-,TGTGCCAGCAGCTTAGCGCCCGGTGGAAGCGGGAGCGGTTGGCAGTACTTC,CASSLAPGGSGSGWQYF
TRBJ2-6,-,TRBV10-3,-,TGTGCCATCAGTGAGTCGATGGAGACTGGGGCCAACGTCCTGACTTTC,CAISESMETGANVLTF
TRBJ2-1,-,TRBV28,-,TGTGCCAGCAGTCCAGTGGGCGATGAGCAGTTCTTC,CASSPVGDEQFF
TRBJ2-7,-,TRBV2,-,TGTGCCAGCAGTGTTGGTGAGCAGTACTTC,CASSVGEQYF
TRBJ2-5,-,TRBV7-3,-,TGTGCCAGCAGCTTATCAGGGAGAGAGACCCAGTACTTC,CASSLSGRETQYF
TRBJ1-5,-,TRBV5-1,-,TGCGCCAGCAGCTTGGCGGGGAGTAGGAATCAGCCCCAGCATTTT,CASSLAGSRNQPQHF
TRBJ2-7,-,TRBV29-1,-,TGCAGCGTCAAAGACACAAAACCCTACGAGCAGTACTTC,CSVKDTKPYEQYF
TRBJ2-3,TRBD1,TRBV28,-,TGTGCCAGCAGTCCCCCTGGACAGGGTGTGAACGCAGATACGCAGTATTTT,CASSPPGQGVNADTQYF
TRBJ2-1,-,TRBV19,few,TGTGCCACACCGGGACCGAAGACCAATGAGCAGTTCTTC,CATPGPKTNEQFF
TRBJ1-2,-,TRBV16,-,TGTGCCAGCAGCCCTTCCCGGGACTTCTACACCTTC,CASSPSRDFYTF
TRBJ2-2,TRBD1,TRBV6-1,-,TGTGCCTGCGAAGGACAGGGGAACACCGGGGAGCTGTTTTTT,CACEGQGNTGELFF
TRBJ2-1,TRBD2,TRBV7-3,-,TGTGCCAGCAGCAAATCCGGGACTAGCGGGTCTCAGTTCTTC,CASSKSGTSGSQFF
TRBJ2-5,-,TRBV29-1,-,TGCAGCGTTGGAGTAGGCCAAGAGACCCAGTACTTC,CSVGVGQETQYF
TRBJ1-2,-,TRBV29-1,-,TGCAGCGTTGACGTAGGGCAGGGTTTTGGCTACACCTTC,CSVDVGQGFGYTF
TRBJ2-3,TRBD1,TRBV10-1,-,TGCGCCAGCAGTGAGCCGGGACAGAACGGGGTAGATACGCAGTATTTT,CASSEPGQNGVDTQYF
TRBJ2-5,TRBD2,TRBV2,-,TGTGCCAGCAGTCGGCTAGCGGCACAAGAGACCCAGTACTTC,CASSRLAAQETQYF
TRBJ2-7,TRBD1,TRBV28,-,TGTGCCAGCAGCCCCCCCGGGACAGGGACCTACGAGCAGTACTTC,CASSPPGTGTYEQYF
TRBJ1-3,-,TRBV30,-,TGTGCCTCTACTCAGGGAAACACCATATATTTT,CASTQGNTIYF
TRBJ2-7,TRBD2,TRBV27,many,TGTGCCAGCAGTCCCCGAGCGGGACCAAACTACGAGCAGTACTTC,CASSPRAGPNYEQYF
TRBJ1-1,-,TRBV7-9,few,TGTGCCAGCAGCTTAACCAGACAAGAGAACACTGAAGCTTTCTTT,CASSLTRQENTEAFF
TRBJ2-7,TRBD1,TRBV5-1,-,TGCGCCAGCAGCTTGGTCCCAGGACAGGAAACCTACGAGCAGTACTTC,CASSLVPGQETYEQYF
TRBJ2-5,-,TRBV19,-,TGTGCCAGTGACGCGGGATGGGAGACCCAGTACTTC,CASDAGWETQYF
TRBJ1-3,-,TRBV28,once,TGTGCCAGCAGGGACCCCTCGACAGGTCCCTTCTTCTCTGGAAACACCATATATTTT,CASRDPSTGPFFSGNTIYF